The 3 T cell receptor beta chains presented below share a single source sample, sequenced in a study of shared clonotypes between healthy human individuals. The protocol was immunoSEQ multiplex PCR, while the TCRdb copy is restricted to in-frame clones and leaves out a portion. The sample contains about 2 million clones, 90% to 95% of which appear only once. The sequencing sample was made of naive CD4+ T cells sorted from blood. Subset: CD45RA+ positively selected. All receptors come from a man younger than 35 in good health.

This clone was recorded only once. The CDR3 region has the DNA TGTGCCAGCAGTTTATCGCCCACAGGGGCCGGTCAGCCCCAGCATTTT. Amino acid sequence: CASSLSPTGAGQPQHF. This chain connects TRBV27 to TRBJ1-5; 7 positions agree with TRBD1. Germline loops: CDR1 MNHEY, CDR2 SMNVEV (reference sequence). The trim removed 0 bases at V and 6 bases at J, leaving 8 bases unmatched. The CDR3 runs 16 residues.

Regarding this clone: The same CDR3 is also encoded by other DNA sequences in this sample. CDR3 in DNA: TGTGCCAGCAGTCGACAGGGTGCAGATACGCAGTATTTT. It specifies CASSRQGADTQYF. V gene TRBV6-5 combines with J gene TRBJ2-3, with 7 bases matching TRBD1. The CDR3 has 13 amino acids. Per germline, CDR1 MNHEY and CDR2 SVGAGI. The ends lost 5 bases at V and 4 bases at J; junction bases unmatched: 3.

This clone was found many times. CDR3: CASSLSTGNSPLHF. The CDR3 DNA follows: TGTGCCAGCAGCTTATCTACGGGTAATTCACCCCTCCACTTT. The chain carries TRBV7-9 and TRBJ1-6; D is ambiguous. Between the trimmed V and J ends, which lost 2 bases and 6 bases, there was a span of 8 bases. Germline CDR1 is SEHNR and CDR2 is FQNEAQ (reference sequence). The CDR3 totals 14 residues.